This T cell receptor beta chain derives from a study of T cell changes during pregnancy in multiple sclerosis. Here immunoSEQ multiplex PCR was the method, and the copy in TCRdb shows in-frame clones only, minus some. The sample yields 45,000 to 55,000 clones, 85% to 95% seen once. V lost 5 bases and J lost 9; bases outside the gene matches: 12. Germline CDR1 is SGHAT and CDR2 is FQDESV (reference sequence). CDR3 length equals 14 residues. The source is a female donor with multiple sclerosis, enrolled in a pregnancy study. This chain uses TRBV11-1 with TRBJ2-5; 7 bases are shared with TRBD2. Material: peripheral blood, obtained after pregnancy. CDR3 coding DNA: TGTGCCAGCAGCCACGCGGCTATCCGGGGGGCCCAGTACTTC. Protein: CASSHAAIRGAQYF.